One and the same sample provided the 32 T cell receptor beta chains below, sequenced in a study of T-cell reconstitution after alpha-beta-depleted transplantation in children. Molecular barcoding with unique molecular identifiers was used for the TCRbeta library. One entry per CDR3 protein, called by TCRdb with MiXCR from the PCR reads. The table lists 230,000 or so distinct CDR3 sequences, about 9.6% of them singletons. Material: PBMCs from the stem cell graft donor, obtained from the stem cell graft. These receptors came from a human donor who donated a stem cell graft to a child with SCID.

This clonotype was recorded many times. The V and J genes are TRBV7-8 and TRBJ1-5, with D possibly matching TRBD1 (5 bases). The V gene's germline CDR1 is SGHVS and CDR2 FQNEAQ. The CDR3 spans 17 residues. V dropped 1 base and J dropped 2 bases, with 15 bases sitting between them. The CDR3 region is CASSLVIQDWRNQPQHF. The CDR3 DNA follows: TGTGCCAGCAGCTTAGTAATACAGGACTGGCGCAATCAGCCCCAGCATTTT.

This clonotype was found many times. The rearrangement uses TRBV7-2 and TRBJ2-3, with D perhaps TRBD2 (7 bases). This CDR3 has 17 amino acids. Germline V gene lookup returns CDR1 SGHTA and CDR2 FQGNSA. The ends were cut back, 1 base at V and 10 bases at J, with 24 bases in the middle. This CDR3 is CASSLGLAGAVGVSQYF. The CDR3 DNA reads as TGTGCCAGCAGCTTAGGACTCGCGGGGGCCGTCGGGGTATCGCAGTATTTT.

For this clonotype: The conserved phenylalanine or tryptophan is not found at the CDR3 terminus, so this likely reflects a read error. The chain links TRBV3-1 to TRBJ2-1; D is possibly TRBD2 (6 bases). Germline CDR1 LGHDT, CDR2 YNNKEL (reference sequence). The CDR3 is made up of 13 amino acids. The CDR3 loop reads CGSSYRRGYEQFL. In DNA, the CDR3 is TGTGGCAGCAGCTACCGGAGGGGTTATGAGCAGTTCTTA.

J is TRBJ2-1 and V is TRBV3-1; 8 nucleotides align to TRBD2. The CDR3 contains 16 residues. The ends lost 3 bases at V and 2 bases at J; junction bases unmatched: 6. Germline CDR1 reads LGHDT; CDR2 reads YNNKEL (reference sequence). The DNA for the CDR3 is TGTGCCAGCAGCCAGGACCTTAGCGGGGCCTACAATGAGCAGTTCTTC. It encodes CASSQDLSGAYNEQFF.

This clonotype was observed many times. The chain couples TRBV11-1 to TRBJ2-2, with D possibly matching TRBD2 (6 bases). V lost 4 bases and J lost 0, with 12 bases in between. This CDR3 has 16 amino acids. The V gene's germline CDR1 is SGHAT and CDR2 FQDESV (reference sequence). The CDR3 loop reads CASSSHGGTNTGELFF. The DNA for the CDR3 is TGTGCCAGCAGCTCCCACGGAGGGACGAACACCGGGGAGCTGTTTTTT.

This clonotype showed up many times. V gene TRBV6-6 combines with J gene TRBJ1-2; no clear D. Per germline, CDR1 MNHNY and CDR2 SVGAGI (reference sequence). This CDR3 comprises 13 residues. Trimming took 10 bases from V and 0 from J, leaving 12 bases between them. The CDR3 spells CATQVESNYGYTF. The DNA for the CDR3 is TGTGCCACCCAGGTAGAATCTAACTATGGCTACACCTTC.

This clonotype has a count of ten or more. The rearrangement uses TRBV10-3 and TRBJ2-3, with D possibly called TRBD1 or TRBD2 (6 bases each). V was pared by 4 bases and J by 0 bases, with 11 bases between. The CDR3 has 15 residues. The germline V gene has CDR1 ENHRY and CDR2 SYGVKD. The CDR3 spells CAISAGGPSTDTQYF. The CDR3 DNA is TGTGCCATCAGTGCCGGGGGCCCTAGCACAGATACGCAGTATTTT.

This clonotype has ten or more counts. This chain links TRBV5-1 with TRBJ2-3, with TRBD2 identical over 7 bases. CDR1 and CDR2 (germline): SGHRS, YFSETQ. The V gene end was trimmed by 4 bases and the J gene end by 1 base; junction bases not matched to a gene: 12. This CDR3 comprises 17 residues. The CDR3 sequence: CASSRREASGGTDTQYF. The CDR3, as DNA: TGCGCCAGCAGCCGAAGAGAAGCCAGCGGGGGCACAGATACGCAGTATTTT.

This clonotype was observed many times. V and J are TRBV20-1 and TRBJ1-6; D is uncertain. CDR3 length: 14 residues. CDR1 and CDR2 from the germline V gene are DFQATT and SNEGSKA (reference sequence). Trimming removed 3 bases at V and 2 bases at J, with 8 bases between. The CDR3 protein is CSASGDTYNSPLHF. The CDR3 nucleotides read TGCAGTGCTAGCGGGGATACCTATAATTCACCCCTCCACTTT.

There are many counts of this clonotype. V is TRBV28 and J is TRBJ2-7, with 11 bases fitting TRBD1. The V segment lost 1 base and the J segment 3 bases; nucleotides outside the gene matches: 8. This CDR3 spans 17 amino acids. Germline V gene data show CDR1 as MDHEN and CDR2 as SYDVKM. The CDR3 nucleotides are TGTGCCAGCAGTTTATTTGGGACAGGGGGAGCCCGCTACGAGCAGTACTTC. Encoded protein: CASSLFGTGGARYEQYF.

This chain uses TRBV5-1 with TRBJ1-1; no firm D call. The CDR3 contains 12 residues. Germline CDR1 SGHRS, CDR2 YFSETQ. V was pared by 5 bases and J by 7 bases, with 12 bases between. The CDR3 is CASRKDPIEAFF. As DNA, the CDR3 is TGCGCCAGCAGGAAGGACCCCATTGAAGCTTTCTTT.

The table lists this clonotype with many counts. This chain links TRBV12-3 or TRBV12-4 with TRBJ1-5, with 9 bases lining up with TRBD1. V shed 6 bases and J 2 bases; nucleotides not matched to a gene: 20. CDR3 length: 20 residues. The CDR3 DNA reads TGTGCCAGCAGAGCTTCTCCGGGACAGGGTTCTATGGGTGGCAATCAGCCCCAGCATTTT. Encoded protein: CASRASPGQGSMGGNQPQHF.

This clonotype was detected ten times or more. The chain couples TRBV6-5 to TRBJ1-2; weak D call: TRBD1 (6 bases). From germline, CDR1 is MNHEY and CDR2 SVGAGI. The CDR3 is 14 residues long. V was trimmed by 4 bases and J by 2 bases, leaving 11 bases between them. The CDR3 region is CASSSLDRNYGYTF. CDR3 nucleotide sequence: TGTGCCAGCAGTTCCCTCGACAGGAACTATGGCTACACCTTC.

This clonotype has ten or more counts. This rearrangement joins TRBV5-1 to TRBJ2-3, with D possibly matching TRBD2 (5 bases). The germline V gene encodes CDR1 SGHRS and CDR2 YFSETQ. Trimming pared 0 bases from V and 4 bases from J, leaving 9 bases between. The CDR3 length is 14 residues. CDR3: CASSLGLIPDTQYF. The CDR3 region has the DNA TGCGCCAGCAGCTTGGGACTAATACCAGATACGCAGTATTTT.

This clonotype appeared many times. The chain has TRBV7-2 and TRBJ2-3, with 10 positions matching TRBD2. With 0 bases clipped from V and 1 base from J, the junction kept 4 bases outside the gene matches. This CDR3 is built from 17 residues. Germline V gene sequence: CDR1 SGHTA, CDR2 FQGNSA. CDR3 nucleotides: TGTGCCAGCAGCTTAGCCCTAGCGGGGGCCGGCACAGATACGCAGTATTTT. Encoded protein: CASSLALAGAGTDTQYF.

This clonotype was seen repeatedly, ten times or more. V is TRBV5-1 and J is TRBJ2-1; D not resolved. Trimming stripped 5 bases from V and 10 bases from J, with 19 bases between. This CDR3 has 14 residues. Germline loops: CDR1 SGHRS, CDR2 YFSETQ. In DNA form, the CDR3 reads TGCGCCAGCAGTCCTCAGATTTGGAAGGACGAGCAGTTCTTC. It specifies CASSPQIWKDEQFF.

This clonotype was seen at least ten times. CDR3 sequence reads: CSAQHSWDRGPKRSQYF. CDR3 nucleotide sequence: TGCAGTGCGCAACACTCATGGGACAGGGGTCCCAAGAGGTCCCAGTACTTC. The chain joins TRBV20-1 to TRBJ2-5; 10 bases map to TRBD1. The CDR3 runs 17 residues. Per the germline V gene, CDR1 is DFQATT and CDR2 is SNEGSKA (reference sequence). The J segment lost 9 bases and the V segment lost 6 bases, leaving 22 bases of the junction unmatched.

The table lists this clonotype with many counts. The chain is built from TRBV11-1 and TRBJ2-3, with D hard to call. The CDR3 loop spans 17 amino acids. The germline gives CDR1 SGHAT, CDR2 FQDESV (reference sequence). Trimming took off 6 bases at V and 0 bases at J, with 19 bases between the two ends. The CDR3 coding sequence is TGTGCCAGCAGACGTGATAACAGCTACTCTAGCACAGATACGCAGTATTTT. Translation: CASRRDNSYSSTDTQYF.

This clonotype came up many times. The genes are TRBV20-1 and TRBJ2-7; D ambiguous. Trimming took 0 bases from V and 5 from J, leaving 14 bases between them. The CDR3 runs 14 residues. CDR1 is DFQATT and CDR2 is SNEGSKA in the germline V gene (reference sequence). In nucleotides, the CDR3 is TGCAGTGCTAGAGATCGAATCGGGTTACACGAGCAGTACTTC. Amino acids: CSARDRIGLHEQYF.

This clonotype was seen at least ten times. The CDR3 spells CASSLAGGQREQFF. The CDR3 nucleotides read TGTGCCAGCTCTCTAGCGGGGGGGCAGAGGGAGCAGTTCTTC. The V gene is TRBV12-3 or TRBV12-4, the J gene TRBJ2-1; 12 bases align to TRBD2. V was clipped by 8 bases and J by 10 bases; unmatched bases: 9. The CDR3 is 14 amino acids.

This clonotype was seen ten or more times. The gene calls are TRBV5-5 and TRBJ2-3; the D is unclear. V lost 1 base, J lost 0 bases, and 9 bases lay in between. The CDR3 loop spans 15 amino acids. Germline-derived CDR1 and CDR2 are SGHKS and YYEKEE (reference sequence). The CDR3 loop is CASSLSLGSTDTQYF. The CDR3 region has the DNA TGTGCCAGCAGCTTGTCATTGGGCAGCACAGATACGCAGTATTTT.

This clonotype was seen ten or more times. The chain is built from TRBV12-3 or TRBV12-4 and TRBJ2-1; 11 nucleotides agree with TRBD2. The CDR3 is made up of 16 amino acids. With V trimmed by 4 bases and J by 3 bases, 5 bases remained unmatched. CDR3: CASSSLGTSGYNEQFF. In DNA form, the CDR3 reads TGTGCCAGCAGTTCACTCGGGACTAGCGGCTACAATGAGCAGTTCTTC.

This clonotype has ten or more counts. The J gene is TRBJ1-2, the V gene TRBV5-1, with TRBD1 matching 8 bases. The CDR3 contains 14 residues. The ends lost 4 bases at V and 4 bases at J; junction bases unmatched: 6. Germline lookup yields CDR1 SGHRS and CDR2 YFSETQ. CDR3 in DNA: TGCGCCAGCAGCGGGGCAGGGGGCGTCTATGGCTACACCTTC. It encodes CASSGAGGVYGYTF.

The rearrangement uses TRBV4-1 and TRBJ2-1, with TRBD2 matching over 7 bases. This CDR3 spans 19 amino acids. V gave up 3 bases and J gave up 5 bases; unmatched junction bases: 19. The germline V gene has CDR1 MGHRA and CDR2 YSYEKL. CDR3: CASSHRGPSPSGGDNEQFF. DNA of the CDR3: TGCGCCAGCAGCCATCGAGGGCCAAGTCCTAGCGGAGGAGACAATGAGCAGTTCTTC.

The V gene is TRBV9, the J gene TRBJ2-2, with D possibly TRBD2 on 6 matching bases. Per the germline V gene, CDR1 is SGDLS and CDR2 is YYNGEE. The CDR3 length is 15 residues. Trimming shortened V by 3 bases and J by 7 bases, and 16 bases separated the two germline ends. The CDR3 DNA reads as TGTGCCAGCAGCGGCCAGATCGGGACTTTCGGGGAGCTGTTTTTT. It translates to CASSGQIGTFGELFF.

This clonotype occurred a few times. The V and J genes are TRBV4-1 and TRBJ2-1; D unresolved. Deletions cut 4 bases from V and 0 bases from J, with 13 bases between. In germline, CDR1 is MGHRA, CDR2 YSYEKL. CDR3 length: 16 residues. In DNA form, the CDR3 reads TGCGCCAGCAGCCCAACCAGCCAAAGCTCCTACAATGAGCAGTTCTTC. This gives the protein CASSPTSQSSYNEQFF.

This chain links TRBV10-1 with TRBJ2-7; the D is unclear. Looked up from germline, CDR1 is WNHNN and CDR2 is SYGVQD (reference sequence). The CDR3 is 13 amino acids. The CDR3 protein is CAAFRKDSYEQYF. For the CDR3, the DNA is TGCGCAGCCTTTCGGAAGGACTCCTACGAGCAGTACTTC.

V is TRBV20-1 and J is TRBJ1-6, with TRBD1 matching 9 bases. The V gene's germline CDR1 is DFQATT and CDR2 SNEGSKA (reference sequence). With V trimmed by 6 bases and J by 9 bases, 12 bases remained unmatched. The CDR3 is 15 residues long. CDR3 in amino acids: CSAHGQGRIGSPLHF. In DNA, the CDR3 is TGCAGTGCACATGGACAGGGGCGTATTGGTTCACCCCTCCACTTT.

This clonotype was seen a few times. V and J are TRBV19 and TRBJ1-5; tentative D call: TRBD1 (5 bases). The CDR3 loop spans 15 amino acids. Looked up from germline, CDR1 is LNHDA and CDR2 is SQIVND (reference sequence). Deletions cut 3 bases from V and 2 bases from J, with 11 bases between. The CDR3: CASSIPGTRNQPQHF. CDR3 sequence (DNA): TGTGCCAGTAGTATTCCAGGGACCCGCAATCAGCCCCAGCATTTT.

This clonotype was counted ten times or more. The gene calls are TRBV7-7 and TRBJ2-1, with 7 nucleotides matching TRBD1. This CDR3 is 15 amino acids long. Germline CDR1 is SSHAT and CDR2 is FNYEAQ (reference sequence). V shed 5 bases and J 5 bases; nucleotides not matched to a gene: 9. CDR3 in amino acids: CASSPTSQGNNEQFF. CDR3 bases: TGTGCCAGCAGCCCTACTTCACAGGGGAACAATGAGCAGTTCTTC.

Ten or more counts support this clonotype. This rearrangement joins TRBV6-5 to TRBJ2-7; 9 positions match TRBD1. This CDR3 has 14 amino acids. Germline-derived CDR1 and CDR2 are MNHEY and SVGAGI. J gave up 5 bases and V 2 bases, and 4 bases lay outside the gene matches. The CDR3 loop reads CASSYGGTGNEQYF. The DNA for the CDR3 is TGTGCCAGCAGTTACGGGGGGACAGGGAACGAGCAGTACTTC.

This clonotype was observed a few times. This clone may be a read error of a much larger clone one base away. This chain links TRBV11-2 with TRBJ1-6; D is uncertain. Trimming pared 1 base from V and 6 bases from J, leaving 1 base between. The CDR3 is made up of 12 amino acids. Germline-derived CDR1 and CDR2 are SGHAT and FQNNGV. The CDR3 DNA reads TGTGCCAGCAGCTTAGTTAATTCACCCCTCCACTTT. This gives the protein CASSLVNSPLHF.